These T cell receptor beta chains were read from a single sample in a study of blood T cell repertoires in COVID-19. The repertoire was sequenced with immunoSEQ multiplex PCR; TCRdb's copy has only in-frame clones and lacks some. The sample consists of roughly 80,000 clones, roughly nine tenths of them appearing once. The sample taken for sequencing was peripheral blood. The source of these receptors is a man aged 80 or over in a cohort sampled during active COVID-19. Each CDR3 is given with its conserved first and last residue. The order of the fields is clone size, J gene, V gene, D gene, CDR3 protein, CDR3 DNA. D genes are given only for firm matches. Clone size is not always given. Where it is, it says once, few, many or a class for expanded clones.

abundance: -; j_gene: TRBJ1-2; v_gene: TRBV12-3/TRBV12-4; d_gene: TRBD1; CDR3aa: CASRFTGVNGYTF; CDR3nt: TGTGCCAGCAGATTTACAGGGGTGAACGGCTACACCTTC
abundance: few; j_gene: TRBJ1-5; v_gene: TRBV10-1; d_gene: -; CDR3aa: CASTGNYNQPQHF; CDR3nt: TGCGCCAGCACCGGGAATTACAATCAGCCCCAGCATTTT
abundance: -; j_gene: TRBJ2-1; v_gene: TRBV6-2/TRBV6-3; d_gene: -; CDR3aa: CASSIQGVYNEQFF; CDR3nt: TGTGCCAGCAGCATACAGGGAGTCTACAATGAGCAGTTCTTC
abundance: -; j_gene: TRBJ1-1; v_gene: TRBV7-8; d_gene: -; CDR3aa: CASSLGSDEAFF; CDR3nt: TGTGCCAGCAGCTTAGGCTCAGATGAAGCTTTCTTT
abundance: -; j_gene: TRBJ2-5; v_gene: TRBV7-9; d_gene: -; CDR3aa: CASSLLRGRKETQYF; CDR3nt: TGTGCCAGCAGCTTATTGCGGGGGCGAAAAGAGACCCAGTACTTC
abundance: -; j_gene: TRBJ2-5; v_gene: TRBV3-1/TRBV3-2; d_gene: -; CDR3aa: CASSQDVGVLETQYF; CDR3nt: TGTGCCAGCAGCCAAGATGTAGGGGTTTTGGAGACCCAGTACTTC
abundance: -; j_gene: TRBJ2-3; v_gene: TRBV11-2; d_gene: -; CDR3aa: CASSFTGGGPDTQYF; CDR3nt: TGTGCCAGCAGCTTTACAGGGGGGGGGCCAGATACGCAGTATTTT
abundance: -; j_gene: TRBJ1-2; v_gene: TRBV3-1/TRBV3-2; d_gene: TRBD1; CDR3aa: CASSHYGTGVYGYTF; CDR3nt: TGTGCCAGCAGCCATTATGGGACAGGGGTCTATGGCTACACCTTC
abundance: -; j_gene: TRBJ2-5; v_gene: TRBV7-2; d_gene: TRBD2; CDR3aa: CASSLTSSEETQYF; CDR3nt: TGTGCCAGCAGCTTGACTAGCTCGGAAGAGACCCAGTACTTC
abundance: -; j_gene: TRBJ2-2; v_gene: TRBV7-2; d_gene: TRBD1; CDR3aa: CASSFRQGYTGELFF; CDR3nt: TGTGCCAGCAGCTTTAGACAGGGTTACACCGGGGAGCTGTTTTTT
abundance: -; j_gene: TRBJ1-1; v_gene: TRBV9; d_gene: -; CDR3aa: CASSVDQGLNTEAFF; CDR3nt: TGTGCCAGCAGCGTAGATCAGGGTTTGAACACTGAAGCTTTCTTT
abundance: -; j_gene: TRBJ2-1; v_gene: TRBV3-1/TRBV3-2; d_gene: -; CDR3aa: CASSTRGAAYNEQFF; CDR3nt: TGTGCCAGCAGCACTCGGGGGGCAGCCTACAATGAGCAGTTCTTC
abundance: -; j_gene: TRBJ1-1; v_gene: TRBV2; d_gene: -; CDR3aa: CASSGTRLNTEAFF; CDR3nt: TGTGCCAGCAGTGGGACAAGGTTGAACACTGAAGCTTTCTTT
abundance: -; j_gene: TRBJ1-2; v_gene: TRBV5-4; d_gene: TRBD1; CDR3aa: CASSRQGERGYTF; CDR3nt: TGTGCCAGCAGCCGACAGGGTGAGAGAGGCTACACCTTC
abundance: -; j_gene: TRBJ2-5; v_gene: TRBV12-5; d_gene: TRBD2; CDR3aa: CASGLAGRRGGLETQYF; CDR3nt: TGTGCTAGTGGTTTGGCGGGGCGGCGGGGGGGCTTGGAGACCCAGTACTTC
abundance: -; j_gene: TRBJ1-1; v_gene: TRBV29-1; d_gene: -; CDR3aa: CSARGGGSISTEAFF; CDR3nt: TGCAGCGCCCGGGGCGGGGGGAGCATTAGCACTGAAGCTTTCTTT
abundance: -; j_gene: TRBJ2-3; v_gene: TRBV28; d_gene: TRBD2; CDR3aa: CASSSSGVSTDTQYF; CDR3nt: TGTGCCAGCAGCTCTAGCGGGGTTAGCACAGATACGCAGTATTTT
abundance: -; j_gene: TRBJ2-1; v_gene: TRBV28; d_gene: -; CDR3aa: CASSLGGRALYNEQFF; CDR3nt: TGTGCCAGCAGTTTAGGTGGCAGGGCCCTCTACAATGAGCAGTTCTTC
abundance: -; j_gene: TRBJ1-2; v_gene: TRBV2; d_gene: TRBD1; CDR3aa: CASSEDRGVLYYGYTF; CDR3nt: TGTGCCAGCAGCGAGGACAGGGGGGTGCTATACTATGGCTACACCTTC
abundance: -; j_gene: TRBJ2-7; v_gene: TRBV19; d_gene: -; CDR3aa: CASSGPGGYEQYF; CDR3nt: TGTGCCAGTAGTGGGCCCGGGGGCTACGAGCAGTACTTC
abundance: -; j_gene: TRBJ2-2; v_gene: TRBV3-1/TRBV3-2; d_gene: -; CDR3aa: CASSPPSGGELFF; CDR3nt: TGTGCCAGCAGCCCCCCCTCGGGCGGGGAGCTGTTTTTT
abundance: -; j_gene: TRBJ1-4; v_gene: TRBV28; d_gene: -; CDR3aa: CASSRLAREKLFF; CDR3nt: TGTGCCAGCAGTCGGCTGGCCAGGGAAAAACTGTTTTTT
abundance: -; j_gene: TRBJ1-1; v_gene: TRBV4-1; d_gene: -; CDR3aa: CASSQAKLSNAEAFF; CDR3nt: TGCGCCAGCAGCCAAGCGAAGCTTAGCAACGCTGAAGCTTTCTTT
abundance: -; j_gene: TRBJ1-5; v_gene: TRBV7-2; d_gene: TRBD1; CDR3aa: CASSWTGMAYYQPQHF; CDR3nt: TGTGCCAGCAGCTGGACAGGGATGGCGTATTATCAGCCCCAGCATTTT
abundance: -; j_gene: TRBJ1-3; v_gene: TRBV7-2; d_gene: -; CDR3aa: CASRLGGLVGNTIYF; CDR3nt: TGTGCCAGCAGGCTTGGGGGCCTCGTCGGAAACACCATATATTTT
abundance: -; j_gene: TRBJ2-5; v_gene: TRBV28; d_gene: -; CDR3aa: CASSFKGEGQETQYF; CDR3nt: TGTGCCAGCAGTTTTAAGGGGGAGGGCCAAGAGACCCAGTACTTC
abundance: -; j_gene: TRBJ2-2; v_gene: TRBV7-6; d_gene: -; CDR3aa: CASSTYPGELFF; CDR3nt: TGTGCCAGCAGCACCTACCCCGGGGAGCTGTTTTTT
abundance: -; j_gene: TRBJ2-1; v_gene: TRBV10-3; d_gene: -; CDR3aa: CAISEFPRNEQFF; CDR3nt: TGTGCCATCAGTGAGTTCCCTAGGAATGAGCAGTTCTTC
abundance: once; j_gene: TRBJ1-2; v_gene: TRBV6-5; d_gene: -; CDR3aa: CASRPDKGGSGGYTF; CDR3nt: TGTGCCAGCAGGCCCGACAAGGGAGGTAGCGGTGGCTACACCTTC
abundance: -; j_gene: TRBJ2-5; v_gene: TRBV7-9; d_gene: TRBD2; CDR3aa: CASSYNLLAQIQETQYF; CDR3nt: TGTGCCAGCAGCTATAACTTACTAGCGCAAATACAAGAGACCCAGTACTTC
abundance: -; j_gene: TRBJ2-1; v_gene: TRBV7-3; d_gene: -; CDR3aa: CASSFQSGEQFF; CDR3nt: TGTGCCAGCAGCTTTCAAAGCGGGGAGCAGTTCTTC
abundance: few; j_gene: TRBJ1-2; v_gene: TRBV19; d_gene: -; CDR3aa: CASSTGTLYYGYTF; CDR3nt: TGTGCCAGTAGTACGGGGACTCTCTACTATGGCTACACCTTC
abundance: once; j_gene: TRBJ2-3; v_gene: TRBV10-3; d_gene: TRBD2; CDR3aa: CAISEIAGEGTDTQYF; CDR3nt: TGTGCCATCAGTGAGATTGCGGGGGAGGGCACAGATACGCAGTATTTT
abundance: -; j_gene: TRBJ1-2; v_gene: TRBV5-1; d_gene: -; CDR3aa: CASRSGDDYGYTF; CDR3nt: TGCGCCAGCAGGTCAGGGGATGACTATGGCTACACCTTC
abundance: -; j_gene: TRBJ2-5; v_gene: TRBV19; d_gene: -; CDR3aa: CASSIGLGRGETQYF; CDR3nt: TGTGCCAGTAGTATAGGACTAGGGCGGGGAGAGACCCAGTACTTC
abundance: -; j_gene: TRBJ2-1; v_gene: TRBV5-1; d_gene: -; CDR3aa: CASSWLRGHEQFF; CDR3nt: TGCGCCAGCAGCTGGCTCAGGGGACATGAGCAGTTCTTC
abundance: few; j_gene: TRBJ1-2; v_gene: TRBV5-1; d_gene: -; CDR3aa: CASSKDSNYGYTF; CDR3nt: TGCGCCAGCAGCAAGGACAGCAACTATGGCTACACCTTC
abundance: -; j_gene: TRBJ2-1; v_gene: TRBV2; d_gene: -; CDR3aa: CASRGGGQGRDEQFF; CDR3nt: TGTGCCAGCAGGGGTGGCGGCCAGGGTAGAGATGAGCAGTTCTTC
abundance: -; j_gene: TRBJ2-7; v_gene: TRBV18; d_gene: -; CDR3aa: CASSPQGDEQYF; CDR3nt: TGTGCCAGCTCACCACAGGGGGACGAGCAGTACTTC
abundance: -; j_gene: TRBJ2-1; v_gene: TRBV7-9; d_gene: TRBD1; CDR3aa: CASSVKGVGQGNEQFF; CDR3nt: TGTGCCAGCAGCGTGAAGGGGGTCGGACAGGGCAATGAGCAGTTCTTC
abundance: -; j_gene: TRBJ2-1; v_gene: TRBV28; d_gene: TRBD1; CDR3aa: CASRPQGGNEQFF; CDR3nt: TGTGCCAGCAGGCCACAGGGGGGCAATGAGCAGTTCTTC
abundance: -; j_gene: TRBJ2-1; v_gene: TRBV9; d_gene: -; CDR3aa: CASSQNYGSYNEQFF; CDR3nt: TGTGCCAGCAGCCAAAACTATGGATCCTACAATGAGCAGTTCTTC